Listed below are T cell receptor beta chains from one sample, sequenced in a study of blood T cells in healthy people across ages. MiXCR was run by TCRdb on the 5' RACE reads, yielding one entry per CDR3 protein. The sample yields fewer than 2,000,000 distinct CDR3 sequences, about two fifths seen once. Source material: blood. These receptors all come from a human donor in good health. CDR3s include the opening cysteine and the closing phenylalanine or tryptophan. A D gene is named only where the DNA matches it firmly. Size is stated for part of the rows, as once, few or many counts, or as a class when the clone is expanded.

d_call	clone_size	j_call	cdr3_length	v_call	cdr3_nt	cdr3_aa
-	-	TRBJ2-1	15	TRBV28	TGTGCCACCGGCGACTTGGGCAGGGGCCACAATGAGCAGTTCTTC	CATGDLGRGHNEQFF
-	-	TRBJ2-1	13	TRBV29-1	TGCAGCGTTGAAGGTCTTCGGAAGAATGAGCAGTTCTTC	CSVEGLRKNEQFF
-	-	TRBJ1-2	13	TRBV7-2	TGTGCCAGCAGCTTAACGACAGTTTTAGGCTACACCTTC	CASSLTTVLGYTF
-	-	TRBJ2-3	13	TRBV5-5	TGTGCCAGCAACGTAACTCCGGGGGATACGCAGTATTTT	CASNVTPGDTQYF
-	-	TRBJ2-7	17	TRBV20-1	TGCAGTGCAATAGTACTTACCCCGGGACAAAACTCCTACGAGCAGTACTTC	CSAIVLTPGQNSYEQYF
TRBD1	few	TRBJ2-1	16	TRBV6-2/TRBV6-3	TGTGCCAGCAGCATTATACCGGGACAGGGGAACAATGAGCAGTTCTTC	CASSIIPGQGNNEQFF
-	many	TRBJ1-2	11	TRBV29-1	TGCAGCGTGCAGGGTGGCTATGGCTACACCTTC	CSVQGGYGYTF
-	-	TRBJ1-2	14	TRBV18	TGTGCCAGCTCACCACGGAACACTAACTATGGCTACACCTTC	CASSPRNTNYGYTF
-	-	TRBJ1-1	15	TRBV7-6	TGTGCCAGCACCGTGGGGGTCCAGGGAGTAACTGAAGCTTTCTTT	CASTVGVQGVTEAFF
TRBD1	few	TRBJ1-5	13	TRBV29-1	TGCAGCGTCCGGACAGGGAGGGATCAGCCCCAGCATTTT	CSVRTGRDQPQHF
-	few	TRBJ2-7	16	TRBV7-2	TGTGCCAGCAGCTTAGTCGCAACCCCTAGCGCCTACGAGCAGTACTTC	CASSLVATPSAYEQYF
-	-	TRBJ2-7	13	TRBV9	TGTGCCAGCAGCGGGGGGGCAAAGTCCGAGCAGTACTTC	CASSGGAKSEQYF
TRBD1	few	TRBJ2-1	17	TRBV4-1	TGCGCCAGCAGCCAAGATCTGTCACAGGGGGCTAGAAATGAGCAGTTCTTC	CASSQDLSQGARNEQFF
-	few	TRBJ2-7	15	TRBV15	TGTGCCACCAGCAGAGATCTAGCGCGGGGTTACGAGCAGTACTTC	CATSRDLARGYEQYF
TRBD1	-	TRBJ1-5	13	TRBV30	TGTGCCTGGAGTGTTAAGGGGGCGGAGCCCCAGCATTTT	CAWSVKGAEPQHF
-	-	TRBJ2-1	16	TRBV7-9	TGTGCCAGCAGCTTAGTGACAGGGAGGGACGGCAATGAGCAGTTCTTC	CASSLVTGRDGNEQFF
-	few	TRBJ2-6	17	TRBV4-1	TGCGCCAGCAGCCAAAATCAACAGGGATCCGGGGCCAACGTCCTGACTTTC	CASSQNQQGSGANVLTF
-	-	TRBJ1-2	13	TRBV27	TGTGCCAGCAGTTTCAGGGACATCTATGGCTACACCTTC	CASSFRDIYGYTF
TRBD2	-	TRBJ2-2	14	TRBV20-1	TGCAGTGTTTCGAAGGGACTAGACACCGGGGAGCTGTTTTTT	CSVSKGLDTGELFF
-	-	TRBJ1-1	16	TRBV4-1	TGCGCCAGCAGCCAAGATTGGAGGCAAAGGAACACTGAAGCTTTCTTT	CASSQDWRQRNTEAFF
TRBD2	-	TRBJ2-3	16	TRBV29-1	TGCAGCGTTGAAAGTATCGGGGGGGGCTTACCAGATACGCAGTATTTT	CSVESIGGGLPDTQYF
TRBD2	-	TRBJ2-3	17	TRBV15	TGTGCCACCAGGACCAGCGGGGGGATCTATAGCACAGATACGCAGTATTTT	CATRTSGGIYSTDTQYF
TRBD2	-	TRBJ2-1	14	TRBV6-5	TGTGCCAGCAGTTCCGGGACTAGCTTGGATGAGCAGTTCTTC	CASSSGTSLDEQFF
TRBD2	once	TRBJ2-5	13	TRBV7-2	TGTGCCAGCAGCTTAGAATTAGCGGGGGCGGGGTACTTC	CASSLELAGAGYF
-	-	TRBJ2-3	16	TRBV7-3	TGTGCCAGCAGCTTAAATGGGGGCAGGGGAACAGATACGCAGTATTTT	CASSLNGGRGTDTQYF
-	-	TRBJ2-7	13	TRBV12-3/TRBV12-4	TGTGCCAGCAGTTTACTAAGACAGAGCGAGCAGTACTTC	CASSLLRQSEQYF
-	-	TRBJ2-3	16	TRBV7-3	TGTGCCAGCAGCTTCACCATACAGTCTAGCACAGATACGCAGTATTTT	CASSFTIQSSTDTQYF
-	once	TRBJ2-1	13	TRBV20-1	TGCAGTGCTAGAGATTACCGTGGGGCCGAGCAGTTCTTC	CSARDYRGAEQFF
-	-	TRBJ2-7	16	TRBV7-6	TGTGCCAGCAGCTTAGTCGGGGAGGGACAGACCTACGAGCAGTACTTC	CASSLVGEGQTYEQYF
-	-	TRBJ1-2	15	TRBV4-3	TGCGCCAGCAGCCAAGCGACGCAGGCTGTCTATGGCTGCACCTTC	CASSQATQAVYGCTF
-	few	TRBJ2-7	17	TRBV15	TGTGCCACCAGCAGAGATTATGGTCGGGACATCAACTACGAGCAGTACTTC	CATSRDYGRDINYEQYF
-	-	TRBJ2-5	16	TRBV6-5	TGTGCCAGCAGCCATACCGGACAGTTGGCGCAAGAGACCCAGTACTTC	CASSHTGQLAQETQYF
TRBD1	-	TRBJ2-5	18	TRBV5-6	TGTGCCAGCAGCATAAACAGGGGGAAGCGGCCGTACCAAGAGACCCAGTACTTC	CASSINRGKRPYQETQYF
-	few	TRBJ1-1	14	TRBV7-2	TGTGCCAGCAGCCCACAGAGCGGAGGGACTGAAGCTTTCTTT	CASSPQSGGTEAFF